A selection of T cell receptor beta chains follows, all from one sample in a study of T cell responses to AZD1222 COVID-19 vaccine. Profiling relied on immunoSEQ multiplex PCR, and the TCRdb table lists in-frame clones only, not all of them. This sample has 160,000 or so clones, with about nine tenths found just once. This specimen consisted of peripheral blood, obtained on day 0 of AZD1222 vaccination. All receptors derive from an adult in good health. The CDR3 runs from the conserved cysteine through the conserved F or W. A D gene is named only where the DNA matches it firmly. Clone size, where shown, is once, few, many, or a class for clones that have expanded.

clone_size: once; v_call: TRBV11-3; j_call: TRBJ2-3; d_call: -; cdr3_aa: CASSLEGVNGDTQYF
clone_size: -; v_call: TRBV5-6; j_call: TRBJ1-2; d_call: TRBD1; cdr3_aa: CASSFSGTGDYGYTF
clone_size: -; v_call: TRBV14; j_call: TRBJ2-2; d_call: -; cdr3_aa: CASRGGGSTGELFF
clone_size: -; v_call: TRBV12-3/TRBV12-4; j_call: TRBJ2-2; d_call: -; cdr3_aa: CASSLGTGELFF
clone_size: -; v_call: TRBV12-3/TRBV12-4; j_call: TRBJ2-1; d_call: -; cdr3_aa: CASSWSYNEQFF
clone_size: -; v_call: TRBV5-1; j_call: TRBJ1-2; d_call: -; cdr3_aa: CASSLGRDYGYTF
clone_size: -; v_call: TRBV11-3; j_call: TRBJ2-7; d_call: -; cdr3_aa: CASSSSGPRAAYF
clone_size: -; v_call: TRBV27; j_call: TRBJ1-2; d_call: TRBD1; cdr3_aa: CASRGQGFGGYTF
clone_size: -; v_call: TRBV10-3; j_call: TRBJ2-1; d_call: TRBD1; cdr3_aa: CAISRQGMGSYNEQFF
clone_size: -; v_call: TRBV7-8; j_call: TRBJ1-5; d_call: -; cdr3_aa: CASSLGVYQPQHF
clone_size: -; v_call: TRBV14; j_call: TRBJ1-6; d_call: -; cdr3_aa: CASSQASRGAGYNSPLHF
clone_size: -; v_call: TRBV2; j_call: TRBJ2-1; d_call: TRBD2; cdr3_aa: CASKSSGLSEQFF
clone_size: -; v_call: TRBV21-1; j_call: TRBJ1-2; d_call: -; cdr3_aa: CATLGQGADGYTF
clone_size: -; v_call: TRBV6-5; j_call: TRBJ2-1; d_call: -; cdr3_aa: CASSYSPSSNYNEQFF
clone_size: -; v_call: TRBV5-4; j_call: TRBJ2-2; d_call: TRBD1; cdr3_aa: CASSQGTDANTGELFF
clone_size: -; v_call: TRBV4-2; j_call: TRBJ2-2; d_call: TRBD2; cdr3_aa: CASSQDRLAGVNTGELFF
clone_size: -; v_call: TRBV7-2; j_call: TRBJ2-1; d_call: TRBD2; cdr3_aa: CASSPIGTSRDNEQFF
clone_size: few; v_call: TRBV16; j_call: TRBJ1-1; d_call: -; cdr3_aa: CASSHWGLDTEAFF
clone_size: -; v_call: TRBV18; j_call: TRBJ1-5; d_call: -; cdr3_aa: CASSPTGTSTNQPQHF
clone_size: -; v_call: TRBV6-5; j_call: TRBJ1-5; d_call: -; cdr3_aa: CASSSVVNQPQHF
clone_size: once; v_call: TRBV6-5; j_call: TRBJ1-6; d_call: TRBD1; cdr3_aa: CASSYSTGFNSPLHF
clone_size: -; v_call: TRBV27; j_call: TRBJ1-6; d_call: TRBD1; cdr3_aa: CASSLRFAGDSNRSPLHF
clone_size: once; v_call: TRBV19; j_call: TRBJ2-6; d_call: -; cdr3_aa: CASSIRPGSSGANVLTF
clone_size: -; v_call: TRBV10-3; j_call: TRBJ2-3; d_call: TRBD1; cdr3_aa: CAISPGTGDTDTQYF
clone_size: once; v_call: TRBV15; j_call: TRBJ1-5; d_call: -; cdr3_aa: CATTAQGLTQPQHF
clone_size: -; v_call: TRBV29-1; j_call: TRBJ2-5; d_call: -; cdr3_aa: CSVFLRFQETQYF
clone_size: -; v_call: TRBV5-4; j_call: TRBJ2-7; d_call: -; cdr3_aa: CASRPSDSAYEQYF
clone_size: -; v_call: TRBV6-5; j_call: TRBJ1-1; d_call: TRBD1; cdr3_aa: CASGGDRATEAFF
clone_size: -; v_call: TRBV7-2; j_call: TRBJ2-2; d_call: -; cdr3_aa: CASSLRQLGEYYTGELFF
clone_size: -; v_call: TRBV4-3; j_call: TRBJ2-1; d_call: -; cdr3_aa: CASSQSTASYNEQFF
clone_size: -; v_call: TRBV11-2; j_call: TRBJ2-1; d_call: TRBD1; cdr3_aa: CASSKVTGPDEQFF
clone_size: -; v_call: TRBV28; j_call: TRBJ1-2; d_call: TRBD1; cdr3_aa: CASSETGTGWDGYTF
clone_size: once; v_call: TRBV25-1; j_call: TRBJ1-4; d_call: TRBD1; cdr3_aa: CASSEGQGHEKLFF
clone_size: -; v_call: TRBV10-3; j_call: TRBJ2-7; d_call: TRBD2; cdr3_aa: CAISEPNLADYEQYF
clone_size: -; v_call: TRBV5-1; j_call: TRBJ2-1; d_call: TRBD2; cdr3_aa: CASSSGLAGRNQFNEQFF
clone_size: -; v_call: TRBV9; j_call: TRBJ1-1; d_call: -; cdr3_aa: CASSVVMNTEAFF
clone_size: -; v_call: TRBV6-5; j_call: TRBJ1-4; d_call: TRBD1; cdr3_aa: CASRGQEHEKLFF
clone_size: -; v_call: TRBV10-3; j_call: TRBJ2-7; d_call: TRBD1; cdr3_aa: CAISEDRGSDEQYF
clone_size: -; v_call: TRBV6-2/TRBV6-3; j_call: TRBJ2-7; d_call: TRBD1; cdr3_aa: CASSAPGQGSYEQYF
clone_size: -; v_call: TRBV7-9; j_call: TRBJ1-5; d_call: -; cdr3_aa: CASRAGDVQPQHF
clone_size: -; v_call: TRBV18; j_call: TRBJ2-1; d_call: -; cdr3_aa: CASSPRTDLYNEQFF
clone_size: -; v_call: TRBV28; j_call: TRBJ1-5; d_call: TRBD1; cdr3_aa: CASSPDRALDPQPQHF
clone_size: -; v_call: TRBV5-1; j_call: TRBJ2-1; d_call: TRBD2; cdr3_aa: CASSSGLAGDEQFF
clone_size: once; v_call: TRBV4-1; j_call: TRBJ2-3; d_call: TRBD1; cdr3_aa: CASSQPAQGADTQYF